This TCR beta chain was profiled in a study of blood T cell repertoires in COVID-19. Study context: Acute-phase and convalescent COVID-19 samples originated in the United States, Italy and Spain. The analysed material was cDNA or gDNA that came from T cells, B-cell-depleted T cells, or PBMCs.

This clone turned up a few times. Per the authors' pipeline: Nucleated cell counts were estimated from reference gene primer amplification. Sequencing used immunoSEQ multiplex PCR; TCRdb keeps in-frame clones, though not all of them. Clonal size and the V and J genes are those of that table, whereas D and trimming came from the DNA. The sample includes some 91,000 clones, just over 90% of them seen just once. This TCR was recovered from a man in his fifties or sixties with acute or convalescent COVID-19. The specimen sequenced was peripheral blood.

The CDR3 region is CAVSPSSYNEQFF. The CDR3 DNA follows: TGTGCCGTGTCCCCGAGCTCCTACAATGAGCAGTTCTTC. The rearrangement uses TRBV19 and TRBJ2-1, with no clear D. The CDR3 has 13 amino acids. Germline values: CDR1 LNHDA, CDR2 SQIVND (reference sequence). Trimming stripped 11 bases from V and 0 bases from J, with 11 bases between.